The next 3 T cell receptor beta chains were all read from a single sample in a study of T cells in Graves' hyperthyroidism and ophthalmopathy. Amplification of TCR beta CDR3 regions used RNA as the template. First-round RT-PCR targeting the TCR CDR3 was performed with the HTBI primer set. TCRdb re-analysed the multiplex PCR reads in MiXCR, keeping a single row per CDR3 protein. The repertoire has roughly 380,000 distinct CDR3 sequences, 12% to 15% of them found once; the top ten carry 5% to 6.5%. The material sequenced was blood. Source of these receptors: a woman under 30 with Graves' hyperthyroidism.

The chain links TRBV12-3 or TRBV12-4 to TRBJ2-1; either TRBD1 or TRBD2 may supply D (6 bases each). This CDR3 is 12 amino acids long. Trimming stripped 3 bases from V and 8 bases from J, with 8 bases between. CDR3: CASSFRGDEQFF. In DNA form, the CDR3 reads TGTGCCAGCAGTTTTAGGGGGGATGAGCAGTTCTTC.

The gene calls are TRBV6-1 and TRBJ2-1; D is perhaps TRBD2 (6 bases). This CDR3 region has 11 residues. CDR1 and CDR2 from the germline V gene are MNHNS and SASEGT. The V end lost 3 bases, the J end lost 14 bases, and 11 bases lay between the germline ends. CDR3 residues: CASSDGWGEFF. The CDR3 nucleotides read TGTGCCAGCAGTGATGGGTGGGGGGAGTTCTTC.

This clonotype has at least ten counts. The chain has TRBV28 and TRBJ1-3; TRBD1 is a possible D gene (6 bases). V lost 6 bases, J lost 3 bases, and 12 bases lay in between. This CDR3 contains 14 residues. Germline loops: CDR1 MDHEN, CDR2 SYDVKM. The CDR3 spells CASSPGGSGNTIYF. CDR3 DNA sequence: TGTGCCAGCAGCCCCGGGGGCAGTGGAAACACCATATATTTT.